This T cell receptor (beta chain) originates from a study of blood T cell repertoires in COVID-19. Overall study context: Samples representing acute and convalescent COVID-19 were sourced from the United States, Italy and Spain. T cells, B-cell-depleted T cells, or PBMCs provided the cDNA or gDNA that served as material.

The germline gives CDR1 MGHRA, CDR2 YSYEKL. Trimming took 4 bases from V and 1 from J; bases not matched to a gene: 5. This CDR3 comprises 15 residues. Clones were read by immunoSEQ multiplex PCR, and TCRdb kept only the in-frame ones, dropping some. The sample includes under 300,000 clones, more than 80% of them seen just once. Sequencing was carried out using peripheral blood. The genes are TRBV4-1 and TRBJ2-3, with TRBD2 identical over 7 bases. The receptor's source is a human donor in a cohort sampled during active COVID-19. The CDR3 DNA reads TGCGCCAGCAGCCGTCTTAGCGGGCGCACAGATACGCAGTATTTT. Translation: CASSRLSGRTDTQYF.